This entry describes one T cell receptor beta chain. The antigen is not known. Terminally differentiated effector memory CD45RA+ cells were left out of the naive CD8 fraction, which was CD45RO-negative and positively selected for CCR7. This CDR3 region has 11 residues. CDR1 is SQVTM and CDR2 is ANQGSEA in the germline V gene. Trimming cost V 7 bases and J 6 bases, with 12 bases left between them. TCRdb's copy holds only in-frame clones and misses some; the assay was immunoSEQ multiplex PCR. In the table there are hundreds of thousands of clones, 92% of which are singletons. The source of the sample is a study of shared clonotypes between healthy human individuals. Study overall: The plates for each donor numbered three CD4 naive, three CD4 memory, two CD8 naive and one CD8 memory.

General study results and limits: Few donors limited the genetic and exposure-history diversity represented. Non-shared clonotypes displayed generation probabilities falling below those of clonotypes present in all four donors.

This TCR derives from a man younger than 40 in good health. This chain links TRBV29-1 with TRBJ1-2; D gene uncertain. The sequencing input was naive CD8+ T cells sorted from blood. The CDR3 bases are TGCAGCGCCCGGATCCTCGATGGCTACACCTTC. Its protein product is CSARILDGYTF.